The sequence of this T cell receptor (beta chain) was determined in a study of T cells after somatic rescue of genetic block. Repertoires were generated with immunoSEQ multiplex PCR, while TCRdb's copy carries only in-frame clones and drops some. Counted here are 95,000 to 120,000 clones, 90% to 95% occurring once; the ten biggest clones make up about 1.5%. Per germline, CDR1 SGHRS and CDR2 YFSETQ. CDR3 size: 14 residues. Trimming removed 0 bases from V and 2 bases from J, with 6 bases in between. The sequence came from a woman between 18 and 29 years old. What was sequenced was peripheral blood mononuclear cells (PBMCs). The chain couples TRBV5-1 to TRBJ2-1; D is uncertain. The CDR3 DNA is TGCGCCAGCAGCTTGGAACTGACCTACAATGAGCAGTTCTTC. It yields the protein CASSLELTYNEQFF.